What follows describes a single T cell receptor beta chain. This clonotype was counted ten times or more. The specificity of this receptor is unknown. No base quality information exists; no much larger clone differs at one position. This sample is part of a study of T-cell reconstitution after alpha-beta-depleted transplantation in children (TCRdb year 2016). As for the study more broadly: T-cell immune reconstitution after TCRalphabeta/CD19-depleted allogeneic hematopoietic cell transplantation in children was quantitatively tracked in the study by means of TCR repertoire profiling.

Including the terminal cysteine and phenylalanine, the CDR3 comprises 15 residues. The read is trimmed to its CDR3 DNA, 45 bases read in frame from base 1. CDR1 and CDR2, per the germline V gene, are SGHRS and YFSETQ. V was cut back by 3 bases and J by 2 bases, leaving a gap of 14 bases between them. Preparation of the library involved PCR. Sequencing took place on an Illumina HiSeq 2500. TCR libraries were prepared with molecular barcoding, using unique molecular identifiers to normalize TCRbeta repertoire quantification. TCRdb cleaned the public reads at Q25 with fastp, built clones with MiXCR and kept in-frame beta chains. Merged by CDR3 protein, the rows form single entries marked with the most common genes and DNA. The sample table lists about half a million distinct CDR3 sequences, roughly an eighth of them with a count of one. The top ten clones comprise about 6% of the sample.

The sample consisted of PBMCs from the stem cell graft donor, taken from the stem cell graft. The chain couples TRBV5-1 to TRBJ2-5, with the D call perhaps TRBD1 or TRBD2, each one matching 5 bases. This clonotype originated in a human donor who donated a stem cell graft to a child with combined immunodeficiency. The CDR3 amino acid sequence is: CASSSLGTGQETQYF. The nucleotides are TGCGCCAGCAGCTCCCTCGGGACGGGACAAGAGACCCAGTACTTC.